This T cell receptor beta chain emerged from a study of T cell repertoires in ileal Crohn's disease. Notes on the study in general: Sorted CD8 T cells held more high-frequency clones than CD4. Endoscopic recurrence occurred in every patient whose clonality exceeded 26.8%. Clonal expansions were more frequent in active smokers than non-smokers at surgery.

This clone appeared a few times. Its antigen is unidentified. The repertoire was sequenced with immunoSEQ multiplex PCR; TCRdb's copy has only in-frame clones and lacks some. Seen here are some 4,700 clones, 60% to 80% observed once, and the top ten hold 9.5% to 15%. Germline V gene data show CDR1 as MNHEY and CDR2 as SVGAGI. The V gene end was trimmed by 5 bases and the J gene end by 8 bases; junction bases not matched to a gene: 8. This CDR3 has 15 residues. The TCR sequence derives from an adult with Crohn's disease. Sequenced sample: ileal tissue. The chain is built from TRBV6-5 and TRBJ2-1, with TRBD2 identical over 11 bases. CDR3 DNA sequence: TGTGCCAGCAGTAGATATAGCGGGGGGGCCTATGAGCAGTTCTTC. Amino acids: CASSRYSGGAYEQFF.